This TCR beta chain emerged from a study of blood T cell repertoires in COVID-19. On the study more broadly: PBMCs, B-cell-depleted T cells, or T cells were the source of the cDNA or gDNA that made up the material.

This clone was seen only a few times. Germline CDR1 and CDR2: SGHTA and FQGNSA. V trimming: 5 bases; J trimming: 4 bases; junction bases outside the gene matches: 3. This CDR3 spans 13 amino acids. Clones were sequenced by immunoSEQ multiplex PCR, and TCRdb holds only the in-frame ones, with some missing. The sample has 110,000 to 150,000 clones, around 80% seen once; the top ten hold 4.5% to 6%. The V call is TRBV7-2, the J call TRBJ2-3, with 7 bases matching TRBD2. Input material: peripheral blood. The sequence came from a woman aged 50 to 60 with acute or convalescent COVID-19. DNA for the CDR3: TGTGCCAGCAGCCCCCGGGGGGCAGATACGCAGTATTTT. Its translation: CASSPRGADTQYF.